These 2 T cell receptor beta chains were all obtained from the same sample, sequenced in a study of cytomegalovirus exposure and HLA in healthy donors. The PCR was carried out with 60 Vbeta primers and 13 Jbeta primers. Profiled with immunoSEQ multiplex PCR; TCRdb holds only in-frame clones, not every one. The repertoire consists of roughly 190,000 clones, with about 70% occurring once and the leading ten covering 1.5% to 2%. The sequenced material came from PBMCs. Receptor source: a woman under 40 in good health and CMV-seronegative.

V and J are TRBV19 and TRBJ2-1, with TRBD2 matching over 14 bases. Trimming removed 3 bases from V and 9 bases from J; junction bases left unmatched: 7. Germline CDR1 LNHDA, CDR2 SQIVND (reference sequence). The CDR3 consists of 16 residues. The CDR3 DNA reads TGTGCCAGTAGTATCGCCCCGGGACTAGCGGGGGCTGAGCAGTTCTTC. It codes for CASSIAPGLAGAEQFF.

The chain links TRBV9 to TRBJ1-2, with 7 bases lining up with TRBD1. Germline V CDR1 and CDR2: SGDLS, YYNGEE. V dropped 2 bases and J dropped 0; count of bases not matched to a gene: 13. The CDR3 covers 18 residues. This chain's CDR3 is CASSVSIGGGQANYGYTF. As DNA, the CDR3 is TGTGCCAGCAGCGTGAGTATAGGTGGAGGACAGGCTAACTATGGCTACACCTTC.